The 30 T cell receptor beta chains given below trace back to one sample, sequenced in a study of blood T cell repertoires in COVID-19. Clones were sequenced by immunoSEQ multiplex PCR, and TCRdb holds only the in-frame ones, with some missing. The table shows fewer than 250,000 clones, with more than 60% occurring only once. The sample consisted of peripheral blood. The receptors originated from a woman aged 45-59 years with acute or convalescent COVID-19.

V gene TRBV29-1 combines with J gene TRBJ2-3, with unresolved D. V lost 6 bases and J 7 bases, leaving 8 bases between the germline ends. There are 10 residues in the CDR3. Germline lookup yields CDR1 SQVTM and CDR2 ANQGSEA. CDR3 amino acids: CSVQSNTQYF. CDR3 sequence (DNA): TGCAGCGTACAATCGAATACGCAGTATTTT.

The CDR3 is CASSESSGSTNEKLFF. Here the CDR3 DNA reads TGTGCCAGCAGTGAAAGTTCAGGATCAACTAATGAAAAACTGTTTTTT. The genes are TRBV6-1 and TRBJ1-4; no definite D call. Germline V gene lookup returns CDR1 MNHNS and CDR2 SASEGT. The V gene lost 2 bases and the J gene lost 0 bases, with 10 bases spanning the gap. This CDR3 is built from 16 residues.

The V and J genes are TRBV4-1 and TRBJ1-5, with D unresolved. Germline lookup yields CDR1 MGHRA and CDR2 YSYEKL. The CDR3 is made up of 15 amino acids. The V end lost 0 bases, the J end lost 5 bases, and 11 bases lay between the germline ends. The CDR3 reads CASSQDNSYYQPQHF. CDR3 nucleotide sequence: TGCGCCAGCAGCCAAGATAATTCGTATTATCAGCCCCAGCATTTT.

The chain has TRBV5-1 and TRBJ2-1; possible D gene TRBD2, 5 bases. This CDR3 is 15 amino acids long. V lost 7 bases to trimming and J lost 0 bases, with 14 bases between them. The V gene's germline CDR1 is SGHRS and CDR2 YFSETQ. CDR3 sequence: CASSKEASSYNEQFF. The CDR3 DNA is TGCGCCAGCTCTAAGGAGGCAAGCTCCTACAATGAGCAGTTCTTC.

This rearrangement joins TRBV2 to TRBJ1-4; weak D call: TRBD1 (5 bases). The V end lost 7 bases, the J end lost 5 bases, and 17 bases lay between the germline ends. The CDR3 contains 15 residues. Germline-derived CDR1 and CDR2 are SNHLY and FYNNEI. Here the CDR3 reads CASTGGGIGNEKLFF. CDR3 nucleotide sequence: TGTGCCAGCACCGGGGGAGGGATCGGCAATGAAAAACTGTTTTTT.

In its sample, this clone was seen a few times. One end of the junction does not line up with germline, which may come from a read error. The rearrangement joins TRBV7-7 to TRBJ2-1; D gene unclear. This CDR3 is 15 amino acids long. The germline CDR1 and CDR2 sequences are SSHAT and FNYEAQ (reference sequence). The CDR3 region is CASSPVALSYNEQFF. For the CDR3, the DNA is TGTGCTAGCAGCCCGGTCGCTCTCTCCTACAATGAGCAGTTCTTC.

The J gene is TRBJ1-6, the V gene TRBV7-2; 7 nucleotides line up with TRBD1. Germline CDR1 is SGHTA and CDR2 is FQGNSA. J lost 5 bases, V lost 4 bases, and 5 bases had no gene match. This CDR3 comprises 15 residues. The CDR3 spells CASSWKQGHNSPLHF. The CDR3 DNA follows: TGTGCCAGCAGCTGGAAACAGGGGCATAATTCACCCCTCCACTTT.

V is TRBV27 and J is TRBJ2-7, with TRBD1 matching over 8 bases. The CDR3 loop spans 14 amino acids. V trimming: 5 bases; J trimming: 3 bases; junction bases outside the gene matches: 6. The germline V gene encodes CDR1 MNHEY and CDR2 SMNVEV (reference sequence). The CDR3 coding sequence is TGTGCCAGCAGTCTCCGACAGGGGTACTACGAGCAGTACTTC. Translation gives CASSLRQGYYEQYF.

This clone occurred a few times. This chain joins TRBV24-1 and TRBJ2-2, with TRBD2 matching over 10 bases. The germline V gene encodes CDR1 KGHDR and CDR2 SFDVKD. The CDR3 is made up of 17 amino acids. J gave up 2 bases and V 5 bases, and 7 bases lay outside the gene matches. CDR3 coding DNA: TGTGCCACCAGTGTCCCTAGCGGGAGTAGCAACACCGGGGAGCTGTTTTTT. Protein: CATSVPSGSSNTGELFF.

DNA for the CDR3: TGTGCCAGCAGCGTAGACAGCTTCTCTGGAAACACCATATATTTT. Residues: CASSVDSFSGNTIYF. This chain links TRBV9 with TRBJ1-3; D is unresolved. This CDR3 has 15 residues. Trimming cost V 0 bases and J 0 bases, with 7 bases left between them. Looked up from germline, CDR1 is SGDLS and CDR2 is YYNGEE.

V usage is TRBV9 and J usage is TRBJ1-1; the D gene is possibly TRBD1 (5 bases). Trimming took off 0 bases at V and 0 bases at J, with 6 bases between the two ends. Germline V gives CDR1 SGDLS, CDR2 YYNGEE. The CDR3 spans 14 residues. DNA of the CDR3: TGTGCCAGCAGCGTAGCAGGGATGAACACTGAAGCTTTCTTT. Translated: CASSVAGMNTEAFF.

This clone is a singleton in its sample. This chain links TRBV3-1 (or the pseudogene TRBV3-2) with TRBJ1-5, with TRBD1 identical over 7 bases. The germline V gene encodes CDR1 LGHDT and CDR2 YNNKEL (reference sequence). V trimming: 0 bases; J trimming: 1 base; junction bases outside the gene matches: 6. The CDR3 is made up of 17 amino acids. In DNA form, the CDR3 reads TGTGCCAGCAGCCAAGATCTGTCACAGGGGAGCAATCAGCCCCAGCATTTT. Encoded protein: CASSQDLSQGSNQPQHF.

The rearrangement uses TRBV6-2 or TRBV6-3 and TRBJ2-2; TRBD2 agrees at 11 bases. The junction had 5 bases not matched to a gene; V was cut back by 2 bases and J by 9 bases. The CDR3 spans 15 residues. Per the germline V gene, CDR1 is MNHEY and CDR2 is SVGEGT. The CDR3 is CASSYGTSGQRELFF. The CDR3, as DNA: TGTGCCAGCAGTTACGGGACTAGCGGTCAAAGGGAGCTGTTTTTT.

The chain employs TRBV11-2 and TRBJ2-7; possible D gene TRBD2, 5 bases. The CDR3 runs 12 residues. Germline V gene data show CDR1 as SGHAT and CDR2 as FQNNGV. The germline V and J ends were trimmed by 1 base and 9 bases, with 10 bases remaining between them. In DNA form, the CDR3 reads TGTGCCAGCAGCTTAGGCCCGGGATCGCAGTACTTC. This translates into CASSLGPGSQYF.

The chain employs TRBV10-3 and TRBJ2-7, with D maybe TRBD2 (5 bases). The CDR3 spans 12 residues. Germline-derived CDR1 and CDR2 are ENHRY and SYGVKD. The germline V and J ends were trimmed by 2 bases and 6 bases, with 8 bases remaining between them. As DNA, the CDR3 is TGTGCCATCAGTGAGGGGAGCATCGAGCAGTACTTC. Its protein product is CAISEGSIEQYF.

The chain uses TRBV2 and TRBJ2-3; TRBD2 agrees at 14 bases. Germline V gene data show CDR1 as SNHLY and CDR2 as FYNNEI. Trimming cost V 6 bases and J 8 bases; bases outside gene matches: 7. CDR3 length: 15 residues. The CDR3, as DNA: TGTGCCAGCAGGAGACTAGCGGGGGGGCCGGGTACGCAGTATTTT. Its translation: CASRRLAGGPGTQYF.

V is TRBV4-1 and J is TRBJ1-4; D not certain. Trimming cost V 1 base and J 2 bases, with 11 bases left between them. CDR1 is MGHRA and CDR2 is YSYEKL in the germline V gene. This CDR3 region has 16 residues. The CDR3 coding sequence is TGCGCCAGCAGCCAAGCGACCCCGAGGACTAATGAAAAACTGTTTTTT. Translating it yields CASSQATPRTNEKLFF.

V is TRBV5-1 and J is TRBJ2-7, with 9 positions matching TRBD2. CDR1 is SGHRS and CDR2 is YFSETQ in the germline V gene. The CDR3 sequence is 15 residues long. Trimming took 0 bases from V and 3 from J; bases not matched to a gene: 4. The CDR3 loop reads CASSLDGTSSYEQYF. In nucleotides, the CDR3 is TGCGCCAGCAGCTTGGACGGGACTAGCAGCTACGAGCAGTACTTC.

The rearrangement uses TRBV3-1 (or the pseudogene TRBV3-2) and TRBJ2-1, with unresolved D. CDR3 length: 14 amino acids. Per the germline V gene, CDR1 is LGHDT and CDR2 is YNNKEL (reference sequence). V was cut by 1 base and J by 5 bases, with 9 bases left in between. DNA for the CDR3: TGTGCCAGCAGCCAAGGGCCGCTTCACAATGAGCAGTTCTTC. Amino acids: CASSQGPLHNEQFF.

The rearrangement uses TRBV6-5 and TRBJ2-1, with 12 bases matching TRBD2. Germline V CDR1 and CDR2: MNHEY, SVGAGI. Trimming at V came to 5 bases and at J to 6 bases, leaving 5 bases not matched to a gene. The CDR3 consists of 15 residues. For the CDR3, the DNA is TGTGCCAGCAGTCGACTAGCGGGAGATGTCAATGAGCAGTTCTTC. Protein: CASSRLAGDVNEQFF.

The chain combines TRBV4-3 with TRBJ1-3; D gene unclear. The CDR3 has 16 residues. The germline V gene encodes CDR1 LGHNA and CDR2 YSLEER. Between the trimmed V and J ends, which lost 4 bases and 3 bases, there was a span of 16 bases. Here the CDR3 reads CASSPIAREGGNTIYF. The CDR3 DNA reads TGCGCCAGCAGCCCGATCGCAAGGGAGGGTGGAAACACCATATATTTT.

This clone was seen just once. The chain carries TRBV5-1 and TRBJ2-1, with 9 bases that match TRBD2. This CDR3 contains 14 residues. The germline V gene has CDR1 SGHRS and CDR2 YFSETQ. V was pared by 3 bases and J by 5 bases, with 3 bases of the junction left unmatched. In DNA form, the CDR3 reads TGCGCCAGCAGCTGGCGGGGGGGTGACAATGAGCAGTTCTTC. This sequence encodes CASSWRGGDNEQFF. The variable domain in full, completed from reference TRBV5-1 and TRBJ2-1, reads KAGVTQTPRYLIKTRGQQVTLSCSPISGHRSVSWYQQTPGQGLQFLFEYFSETQRNKGNFPGRFSGRQFSNSRSEMNVSTLELGDSALYLCASSWRGGDNEQFFGPGTRLTVL.

This sequence joins TRBV20-1 and TRBJ2-1, with D unclear. The germline V and J ends were trimmed by 6 bases and 7 bases, with 7 bases remaining between them. The germline V gene encodes CDR1 DFQATT and CDR2 SNEGSKA (reference sequence). This CDR3 is 10 amino acids long. CDR3 nucleotides: TGCAGTGCCAATAGAAATGAGCAGTTCTTC. Its protein product is CSANRNEQFF.

The chain combines TRBV5-1 with TRBJ2-5; D is perhaps TRBD1 (6 bases). Germline CDR1 reads SGHRS; CDR2 reads YFSETQ. CDR3 length equals 15 residues. The V gene lost 4 bases and the J gene lost 0 bases, with 13 bases spanning the gap. The CDR3 is CASSVGGDNQETQYF. CDR3 DNA: TGCGCCAGCAGCGTCGGTGGGGACAACCAAGAGACCCAGTACTTC. Complete variable domain (other parts from reference TRBV5-1 and TRBJ2-5): KAGVTQTPRYLIKTRGQQVTLSCSPISGHRSVSWYQQTPGQGLQFLFEYFSETQRNKGNFPGRFSGRQFSNSRSEMNVSTLELGDSALYLCASSVGGDNQETQYFGPGTRLLVL.

This chain links TRBV5-1 with TRBJ2-2; the match to TRBD1 covers 7 bases. V lost 4 bases, J lost 5 bases, and 8 bases stayed unmatched. Germline V gene data show CDR1 as SGHRS and CDR2 as YFSETQ. The CDR3 is 15 residues long. In nucleotides, the CDR3 is TGCGCCAGCAGCACCCTGGGACAGCAGACCGGGGAGCTGTTTTTT. Protein: CASSTLGQQTGELFF.

V and J are TRBV6-2 or TRBV6-3 and TRBJ1-5; D perhaps matches TRBD1 (5 bases). Germline lookup yields CDR1 MNHEY and CDR2 SVGEGT. Trimming shortened V by 6 bases and J by 7 bases, and 19 bases separated the two germline ends. The CDR3 is made up of 15 amino acids. CDR3 coding DNA: TGTGCCAGCAGCCAGGCCGGCACCGCAGGGCAGCCCCAGCATTTT. Translation gives CASSQAGTAGQPQHF.

J is TRBJ1-1 and V is TRBV7-2; D call uncertain. Germline V gene data show CDR1 as SGHTA and CDR2 as FQGNSA. The CDR3 length is 12 residues. The germline V and J ends were trimmed by 1 base and 10 bases, with 10 bases remaining between them. The CDR3 DNA sequence: TGTGCCAGCAGCTTAGATGACCAGGCAGCTTTCTTT. This codes for CASSLDDQAAFF.

The rearrangement joins TRBV19 to TRBJ2-2, with D perhaps TRBD1 (6 bases). The CDR3 is 14 amino acids. V was cut by 3 bases and J by 3 bases, with 8 bases left in between. CDR1 LNHDA and CDR2 SQIVND come from the germline V gene (reference sequence). The CDR3 spells CASSIQGYTGELFF. As DNA, the CDR3 is TGTGCCAGTAGTATTCAGGGGTACACCGGGGAGCTGTTTTTT.

The genes are TRBV5-4 and TRBJ2-3; D remains unclear. V was shortened by 6 bases and J by 0 bases, with 14 bases between the two germline ends. The CDR3 length is 15 residues. The V gene's germline CDR1 is SGHNT and CDR2 YYREEE (reference sequence). CDR3 sequence: CASKTGVPSTDTQYF. Written as DNA, the CDR3 is TGTGCCAGCAAGACCGGAGTACCTAGCACAGATACGCAGTATTTT.

The chain has TRBV5-1 and TRBJ1-4; 11 bases agree with TRBD1. J was trimmed by 1 base and V by 4 bases; bases with no gene match: 3. Per germline, CDR1 SGHRS and CDR2 YFSETQ. CDR3 length equals 16 residues. CDR3 amino acids: CASSRTGGGTNEKLFF. Here the CDR3 DNA reads TGCGCCAGCAGCAGGACAGGGGGCGGAACTAATGAAAAACTGTTTTTT. Based on the CDR3 plus reference TRBV5-1 and TRBJ1-4, the full variable domain is KAGVTQTPRYLIKTRGQQVTLSCSPISGHRSVSWYQQTPGQGLQFLFEYFSETQRNKGNFPGRFSGRQFSNSRSEMNVSTLELGDSALYLCASSRTGGGTNEKLFFGSGTQLSVL.